The 3 T cell receptor beta chains listed next were all sequenced from one sample in a study of cytomegalovirus exposure and HLA in healthy donors. The PCR ran on 60 Vbeta and 13 Jbeta primers. TCRdb's table, derived via immunoSEQ multiplex PCR, lists solely in-frame clones and lacks some. The table has about 130,000 clones, 81% seen once. The material sequenced was PBMCs. The receptors were gathered from a man aged 18 to 30 in good health and CMV-seropositive.

The V and J genes are TRBV10-3 and TRBJ1-5; 10 bases fit TRBD1. This CDR3 is 17 amino acids long. Germline V lookup: CDR1 ENHRY, CDR2 SYGVKD. V shed 0 bases and J 2 bases; nucleotides not matched to a gene: 4. The CDR3, as DNA: TGTGCCATCAGTGAGTCCGCCGGGACAGGGGGCAATCAGCCCCAGCATTTT. Encoded protein: CAISESAGTGGNQPQHF.

In its sample, this clone was seen once. V usage is TRBV30 and J usage is TRBJ1-6; 9 bases are a match to TRBD1. Germline V CDR1 and CDR2: GTSNPN, SVGIG (reference sequence). CDR3 length: 20 residues. The ends lost 4 bases at V and 9 bases at J; junction bases unmatched: 25. CDR3 residues: CAWTQKPLGSRDREGSPLHF. The CDR3 DNA follows: TGTGCCTGGACTCAAAAACCTCTGGGGTCCCGGGACAGGGAGGGTTCACCCCTCCACTTT.

The chain couples TRBV27 to TRBJ2-7; D possibly corresponds to TRBD1 (7 bases). This CDR3 has 20 residues. V was trimmed by 3 bases and J by 5 bases, leaving 32 bases between them. Germline CDR1 and CDR2: MNHEY and SMNVEV (reference sequence). The CDR3 reads CASSLRSGRDSLLYPHEQYF. The DNA for the CDR3 is TGTGCCAGCAGTTTGAGATCTGGGCGGGACAGCCTACTCTACCCCCACGAGCAGTACTTC.